This T cell receptor (beta chain) comes out of a study of spatial heterogeneity in lung cancer. Per the germline V gene, CDR1 is MGHRA and CDR2 is YSYEKL. With 6 bases removed from V and 1 base from J, the gap between germline ends came to 9 bases. The CDR3 extends over 13 amino acids. Study results and caveats: Nonsynonymous mutations, ubiquitous and regional, were tracked respectively by counts of ubiquitous and regional expanded TCRs. Tumors with more nonsynonymous mutations had more expanded intratumoral alpha and beta TCRs.

This clonotype is medium-sized within its sample. Its antigen is unidentified. Every molecule of TCR cDNA had its own unique molecular identifier. TCRdb used MiXCR to reprocess the 5' RACE reads, holding one entry per CDR3 protein. This table has about 10,000 distinct CDR3 sequences, about 2.7% appearing once. Time point defined: sample taken at primary tumor resection. The sample consisted of lung tumor tissue, taken at surgery. J is TRBJ2-5 and V is TRBV4-1; no clear D. The source of this sequence is a male donor with early-stage non-small cell lung cancer. The CDR3 sequence is CASRSGVQETQYF. Here the CDR3 DNA reads TGCGCCAGCAGGTCAGGTGTCCAAGAGACCCAGTACTTC.